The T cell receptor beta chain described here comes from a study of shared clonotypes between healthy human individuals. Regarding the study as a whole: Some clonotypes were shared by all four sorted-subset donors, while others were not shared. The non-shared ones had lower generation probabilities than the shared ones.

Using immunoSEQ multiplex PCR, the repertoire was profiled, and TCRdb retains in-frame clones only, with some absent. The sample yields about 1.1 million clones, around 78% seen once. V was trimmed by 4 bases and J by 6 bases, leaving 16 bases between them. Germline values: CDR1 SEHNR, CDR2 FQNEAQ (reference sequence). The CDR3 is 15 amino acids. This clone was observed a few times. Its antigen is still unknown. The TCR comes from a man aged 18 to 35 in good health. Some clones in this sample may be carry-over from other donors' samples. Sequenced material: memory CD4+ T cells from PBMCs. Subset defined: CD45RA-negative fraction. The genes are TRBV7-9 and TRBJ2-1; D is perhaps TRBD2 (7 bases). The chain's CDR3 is CASSSYRERGNEQFF. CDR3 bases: TGTGCCAGCAGCTCTTACAGGGAGCGGGGCAATGAGCAGTTCTTC.